These 30 T cell receptor beta chains came from one sample sequenced in a study of tumor and adjacent non-tumor tissue in lung cancer (dated 2018 in TCRdb). RNA was extracted from bulk unsorted tissue and checked for quality with a NanoDrop ND-1000 and an Agilent 2100. Library method: multiplex PCR. Sequencing was carried out with an Illumina HiSeq 2500. TCRbeta libraries were built by three rounds of nested PCR using primers (Table S4), following protocols modified from ARM-PCR. TCRdb passed the public sequencing reads through fastp at Q25 and MiXCR, retaining productive beta sequences. When rows share a CDR3 protein, they turn into one entry using the most common DNA and genes. The sample records 65,000 to 95,000 distinct CDR3 sequences, around two thirds of which are singletons. Roughly an eighth of the sample is in the top ten clones. The material sequenced was lung tumor tissue. Receptors were obtained from a woman between 65 and 79 years old with non-small cell lung cancer.

As for this clonotype: This could be a read error, since a much larger clone is one nucleotide away. The V gene is TRBV6-6, the J gene TRBJ2-7; the D gene is possibly TRBD1 (5 bases). This CDR3 is built from 13 residues. Germline V gene sequence: CDR1 MNHNY, CDR2 SVGAGI (reference sequence). The CDR3 protein is CASSLPDKHEQCF. In DNA form, the CDR3 reads TGTGCCAGCAGCTTGCCGGACAAACACGAGCAGTGCTTC.

Turning to this clonotype: This may come from a read error, since a much larger clone is one base off. The conserved phenylalanine or tryptophan is not found at the CDR3 terminus, so this likely reflects a read error. This CDR3 reads CASSQRAGVSTFEQYL. The CDR3 nucleotides are TGCGCCAGCAGCCAGAGAGCGGGAGTGTCTACCTTCGAGCAGTACCTC. V gene TRBV4-1 combines with J gene TRBJ2-7; TRBD2 agrees at 8 bases. The V gene end was trimmed by 3 bases and the J gene end by 6 bases; junction bases not matched to a gene: 13. The V gene's germline CDR1 is MGHRA and CDR2 YSYEKL. The CDR3 has 16 residues.

Comment on this clonotype: It may be a read error: a sequence one base away is much more abundant. The chain combines TRBV10-3 with TRBJ2-5, with no clear D. From germline, CDR1 is ENHRY and CDR2 SYGVKD. The CDR3 consists of 14 residues. CDR3 in DNA: TGTGCCATCAGTGAGTCGGCTAACCAAGAGACCAAGTACTTC. This gives the protein CAISESANQETKYF.

Concerning this clonotype: Germline is not matched at one junction end, which may reflect a read error. The chain carries TRBV6-5 and TRBJ2-1, with unresolved D. The CDR3 length is 14 residues. Germline assignment: CDR1 MNHEY and CDR2 SVGAGI. The CDR3 DNA reads TGTGCCAGCAGTTACACCACGTCGGGCCATGAGCACTTCTTC. Translating it yields CASSYTTSGHEHFF.

Points on this clonotype: This could be a read error, since a much larger clone is one nucleotide away. The CDR3 DNA reads TGCAGTGCTAGGCTGGGAAGCGTGGGATACCAGCAGTACTTC. This codes for CSARLGSVGYQQYF. V usage is TRBV20-1 and J usage is TRBJ2-7; no clear D. Germline CDR1 reads DFQATT; CDR2 reads SNEGSKA (reference sequence). This CDR3 has 14 amino acids. The V end was cut by 3 bases, the J end by 8 bases, with 20 bases between.

Turning to this clonotype: Without the conserved terminal phenylalanine or tryptophan, this CDR3 likely stems from a read error. The chain carries TRBV28 and TRBJ2-1; TRBD2 agrees at 10 bases. Germline V gene data show CDR1 as MDHEN and CDR2 as SYDVKM. The CDR3 runs to 16 residues. J gave up 4 bases and V 3 bases, and 6 bases lay outside the gene matches. The CDR3 is CASSLKREGRYNEQFS. CDR3 coding DNA: TGTGCCAGCAGTTTGAAGCGGGAGGGGAGATACAATGAGCAGTTCTCT.

This clonotype was seen ten or more times. V usage is TRBV5-4 and J usage is TRBJ2-2; D is perhaps TRBD2 (5 bases). The CDR3 loop spans 16 amino acids. Germline V gene data show CDR1 as SGHNT and CDR2 as YYREEE (reference sequence). V was shortened by 0 bases and J by 2 bases, with 11 bases between the two germline ends. CDR3 sequence reads: CASSLAMGVNTGELFF. In nucleotides, the CDR3 is TGTGCCAGCAGCTTGGCCATGGGAGTCAACACCGGGGAGCTGTTTTTT.

This clonotype has a single count. Sequence at one end of the junction differs from germline and may be a read error. CDR3 in DNA: TGCACCACCAGCCACGTCCGGGACCGAGGCAATGAGCTGTTCTTC. This codes for CTTSHVRDRGNELFF. This chain joins TRBV4-1 and TRBJ2-1, with D perhaps being TRBD1 or TRBD2 (5 bases each). The CDR3 covers 15 residues. Germline V lookup: CDR1 MGHRA, CDR2 YSYEKL.

As regards this clonotype: A much larger clonotype is one base distant, so this may be a read error. The chain employs TRBV28 and TRBJ2-5; D may be TRBD1 (7 bases). CDR1 and CDR2 (germline): MDHEN, SYDVKM. The CDR3 contains 14 residues. The CDR3 spells CVSSFAGQQETQYF. CDR3 nucleotide sequence: TGTGTCAGCAGTTTCGCGGGACAGCAAGAGACCCAGTACTTC.

V gene TRBV5-1 combines with J gene TRBJ2-2; D could derive from TRBD1 or TRBD2 (5 bases each). The V end was cut by 8 bases, the J end by 6 bases, with 17 bases between. The CDR3 extends over 14 amino acids. CDR1 is SGHRS and CDR2 is YFSETQ in the germline V gene. The CDR3 here is CARSHGTLSGELFF. CDR3 nucleotide sequence: TGCGCCAGGAGCCACGGGACCCTCTCCGGGGAGCTGTTTTTT.

This clonotype was recorded a few times. This sequence may be a read error, since a much larger clone differs from it by one base. The chain combines TRBV5-4 with TRBJ2-2; 10 positions match TRBD2. This CDR3 contains 16 residues. Germline-derived CDR1 and CDR2 are SGHNT and YYREEE (reference sequence). CDR3 region: CASNLALAGAAGELFF. The CDR3 nucleotides are TGTGCCAGCAACTTGGCGCTAGCGGGAGCGGCCGGGGAGCTGTTTTTT.

Notes on this clonotype: Being one base from a much bigger clone, this may be a read error. The chain uses TRBV28 and TRBJ2-3; TRBD2 aligns across 13 bases. The germline V gene encodes CDR1 MDHEN and CDR2 SYDVKM. The V gene end was trimmed by 7 bases and the J gene end by 8 bases; junction bases not matched to a gene: 15. This CDR3 has 17 residues. The CDR3 DNA reads TGTGCCAGCATTGGTGCCGGGACTAGCGGGACCGGGGGTACGCAGTATTTT. It specifies CASIGAGTSGTGGTQYF.

About this clonotype: Sequence at one end of the junction differs from germline and may be a read error. This chain joins TRBV12-3 or TRBV12-4 and TRBJ2-1; D gene uncertain. This CDR3 has 12 amino acids. Here the CDR3 reads CVSNPLSSEQFF. The CDR3 region has the DNA TGTGTCAGCAATCCGCTTTCGAGTGAGCAGTTCTTC.

Details on this clonotype: Sequence at one end of the junction differs from germline and may be a read error. The chain uses TRBV4-2 and TRBJ2-1; 8 bases line up with TRBD2. Per the germline V gene, CDR1 is LGHNA and CDR2 is YNFKEQ. The CDR3 has 17 residues. CDR3 bases: TGTGCCAGTAGCCCAGAGGCGGGACTAGGGTCTTACAATGAGCAGTTCTTC. It yields the protein CASSPEAGLGSYNEQFF.

This clonotype was seen at least ten times. The rearrangement uses TRBV28 and TRBJ2-7, with D possibly matching TRBD2 (6 bases). Germline V CDR1 and CDR2: MDHEN, SYDVKM. The CDR3 loop spans 13 amino acids. V shed 4 bases and J shed 3 bases, with 10 bases lying between them. Written as DNA, the CDR3 is TGTGCCAGCAGTTCCCGGGGAGGCTACGAGCAGTACTTC. Protein: CASSSRGGYEQYF. Looking up the rest from reference TRBV28 and TRBJ2-7 gives the full variable domain: DVKVTQSSRYLVKRTGEKVFLECVQDMDHENMFWYRQDPGLGLRLIYFSYDVKMKEKGDIPEGYSVSREKKERFSLILESASTNQTSMYLCASSSRGGYEQYFGPGTRLTVT.

Comment on this clonotype: Compared with germline, one end of the junction differs, possibly owing to a read error. This rearrangement joins TRBV4-1 to TRBJ2-7, with 9 bases fitting TRBD2. Germline CDR1 reads MGHRA; CDR2 reads YSYEKL. The CDR3 has 17 amino acids. CDR3 DNA: TGCGTCAGCAGCCAAAGAACCCCGCGGGAGGGCCAATGCGAGCAGTACTTC. This sequence encodes CVSSQRTPREGQCEQYF.

Concerning this clonotype itself: This likely comes from a read error, as the CDR3 has no conserved phenylalanine or tryptophan at its end. V gene TRBV28 combines with J gene TRBJ2-5; TRBD2 is a possible D gene (6 bases). CDR3 length equals 15 residues. From germline, CDR1 is MDHEN and CDR2 SYDVKM. DNA of the CDR3: TGCGCCAGCAGTTCCCTGCAAGGGACTGTGGAGACCCAGTACTCC. It codes for CASSSLQGTVETQYS.

Of note for this clonotype: At one end, the junction sequence differs from germline, possibly due to a read error. The chain couples TRBV4-2 to TRBJ2-7; 10 bases line up with TRBD2. Germline lookup yields CDR1 LGHNA and CDR2 YNFKEQ. There are 16 residues in the CDR3. For the CDR3, the DNA is TGTGCCAACAGCCAAGTACTAGCGGGATACCCCTACGAGCAGTACTTC. This codes for CANSQVLAGYPYEQYF.

Details on this clonotype: The conserved closing phenylalanine or tryptophan is absent in this CDR3, likely reflecting a read error. The chain employs TRBV6-2 or TRBV6-3 and TRBJ2-1, with 7 bases that match TRBD2. This CDR3 has 16 amino acids. Looked up from germline, CDR1 is MNHEY and CDR2 is SVGEGT. The V gene end was trimmed by 10 bases and the J gene end by 0 bases; junction bases not matched to a gene: 12. CDR3 sequence (DNA): TGTGCCAACAGATCGGCGGGCGGGAGCTCCTACAATGAGCAGTTCTTA. It translates to CANRSAGGSSYNEQFL.

This clonotype came up a few times. Relative to the germline gene, one junction end is altered; a read error may explain this. The chain is built from TRBV29-1 and TRBJ1-6, with D tentatively TRBD1 (5 bases). This CDR3 comprises 13 residues. CDR1 is SQVTM, CDR2 ANQGSEA, per germline. Here the CDR3 reads CNVGADFNSPLHF. The CDR3 DNA reads as TGTAACGTTGGGGCCGACTTCAATTCACCCCTCCACTTT.

In the case of this clonotype: The germline gene is not matched at one end of the junction; a read error may be the cause. This sequence joins TRBV28 and TRBJ1-3, with D uncertain. CDR3 length: 16 amino acids. The germline gives CDR1 MDHEN, CDR2 SYDVKM. The CDR3 nucleotides read TGTGCCAGCAGTTTAACAGCAGGCCAGAGTGGAAACTCCATATATTTT. Protein: CASSLTAGQSGNSIYF.

The V gene is TRBV5-6, the J gene TRBJ1-6, with D uncertain. V lost 4 bases and J lost 0, with 8 bases in between. The length of the CDR3 is 15 residues. Germline loops: CDR1 SGHDT, CDR2 YYEEEE. The CDR3 protein is CASSDLISYNSPLHF. The DNA of the CDR3 is TGTGCCAGCAGCGACTTGATCTCCTATAATTCACCCCTCCACTTT.

Remarks on this clonotype: This may be a read error: a much more frequent sequence differs by one nucleotide. The V gene is TRBV28, the J gene TRBJ2-1, with D perhaps matching TRBD2 (6 bases). CDR1 is MDHEN, CDR2 SYDVKM, per germline. Deletions cut 6 bases from V and 6 bases from J, with 15 bases between. This CDR3 comprises 14 residues. DNA for the CDR3: TGTGCCAGCAGCCTGGTTCACGGGAGCAATGAGCAGTTCTTC. It yields the protein CASSLVHGSNEQFF.

This clonotype appeared a few times. A junction end diverges from the germline sequence, so it may reflect a read error. The gene calls are TRBV20-1 and TRBJ1-1, with a possible D match to TRBD1 (5 bases). There are 12 residues in the CDR3. Germline CDR1 reads DFQATT; CDR2 reads SNEGSKA (reference sequence). Here the CDR3 reads CNASGPFTEAFF. CDR3 nucleotides: TGCAATGCTTCAGGGCCGTTCACTGAAGCTTTCTTT.

As for this clonotype: This may stem from a read error, because a much larger clone lies one nucleotide away. The CDR3 carries no conserved terminal phenylalanine or tryptophan, so it likely arises from a read error. V gene TRBV20-1 combines with J gene TRBJ2-1, with TRBD2 matching 9 bases. The CDR3 loop spans 17 amino acids. Looked up from germline, CDR1 is DFQATT and CDR2 is SNEGSKA (reference sequence). With V trimmed by 3 bases and J by 8 bases, 17 bases remained unmatched. CDR3 in amino acids: CSARDPEGSGSVYEQFL. CDR3 nucleotide sequence: TGCAGTGCTAGGGACCCAGAAGGTAGCGGGAGTGTTTATGAGCAGTTCCTC.

This clonotype was detected only once. At one boundary the junction diverges from the germline segment, which might be a read error. The V and J genes are TRBV10-3 and TRBJ2-1; TRBD2 matches 10 bases. Germline CDR1 reads ENHRY; CDR2 reads SYGVKD. CDR3 length equals 14 residues. CDR3 in amino acids: CASQGLAIYIERFF. In nucleotides, the CDR3 is TGTGCCAGCCAGGGACTAGCGATCTACATTGAGCGGTTCTTC.

The sample holds a few counts of this clonotype. The final CDR3 position lacks the conserved phenylalanine or tryptophan, pointing to a likely read error. The chain couples TRBV4-1 to TRBJ1-2, with no clear D. CDR3 length equals 13 residues. Between the trimmed V and J ends, which lost 7 bases and 4 bases, there was a span of 13 bases. The germline CDR1 and CDR2 sequences are MGHRA and YSYEKL. CDR3 in amino acids: CASNLPSGYGYTL. CDR3 bases: TGCGCCAGCAACCTCCCAAGCGGCTATGGCTACACCCTC.

To note about this clonotype: Its ends do not fully match the called genes, so a read error is possible. The genes are TRBV5-5 and TRBJ2-1; the D is unclear. This CDR3 has 14 amino acids. CDR1 is SGHKS and CDR2 is YYEKEE in the germline V gene (reference sequence). The CDR3 is CVSSPTIVEDELFF. The CDR3 nucleotides read TGTGTCAGCAGCCCAACCATAGTAGAGGATGAGCTGTTCTTC.

As for this clonotype: This may be a read error: a much more frequent sequence differs by one nucleotide. CDR3 nucleotide sequence: TGCGCCAGCAGCTTGGACGGGGAGTTTAGCAATGAGCCCCAGCATTTT. Translated: CASSLDGEFSNEPQHF. This chain connects TRBV5-1 to TRBJ1-5; D gene uncertain. The CDR3 sequence is 16 residues long. Germline V gives CDR1 SGHRS, CDR2 YFSETQ.

This clonotype has a handful of counts. A much larger clone is a single base away; this may be a read error. The chain recombines TRBV20-1 with TRBJ2-7; unclear D gene. The CDR3 totals 16 residues. Germline V gene lookup returns CDR1 DFQATT and CDR2 SNEGSKA (reference sequence). Deletions cut 0 bases from V and 3 bases from J, with 18 bases between. The CDR3 coding sequence is TGCAGTGCTAGAGATCTTCAACGGGCGACCCTCTACGAGCAGTACTTC. Translating gives CSARDLQRATLYEQYF.